The T cell receptor beta chain described here comes from a study of T-cell reconstitution after alpha-beta-depleted transplantation in children. Unique molecular identifiers were built into the TCRbeta library. TCRdb analysed the PCR reads with MiXCR anew, one entry per CDR3 protein. This repertoire shows some 200,000 distinct CDR3 sequences, approximately 14% found once; its top ten account for about 12%. Per the germline V gene, CDR1 is DFQATT and CDR2 is SNEGSKA (reference sequence). The CDR3 extends over 14 amino acids. V shed 5 bases, J shed 5 bases, and the junction held 9 bases outside the gene matches. At least ten counts were recorded for this clonotype.

This receptor was identified in a human donor who donated a stem cell graft to a child with acute lymphoblastic leukemia. The chain carries TRBV20-1 and TRBJ2-7, with 10 bases identical to TRBD2. Sequenced material: PBMCs from the stem cell graft donor, taken from the stem cell graft. The CDR3 loop is CSAPHLAGDDEQYF. DNA for the CDR3: TGCAGTGCTCCCCATCTAGCGGGAGACGACGAGCAGTACTTC.